This T cell receptor (beta chain) was recovered during a study of T cell responses to AZD1222 COVID-19 vaccine. This CDR3 has 12 amino acids. CDR1 is SGHAT, CDR2 FQNNGV, per germline. Between the trimmed V and J ends, which lost 4 bases and 7 bases, there was a span of 8 bases. Study-wide findings and caveats: Only 5 or 6 individuals given AZD1222 were seropositive at baseline. Distributed over spike, vaccine-associated CD4 TCRs predominated at 160-218 and 743-854. Females made up more of the donors, who were largely white British, and clonal diversity may have come out too low.

Points on this clone: Its antigen is undetermined.

The repertoire was sequenced with immunoSEQ multiplex PCR; TCRdb's copy has only in-frame clones and lacks some. Here the sample spans hundreds of thousands of clones, 85% to 95% being singletons. This specimen was peripheral blood, taken 28 days after the second AZD1222 dose. The clonotype originates from an adult who received the AZD1222 COVID-19 vaccine. The chain carries TRBV11-2 and TRBJ2-1; D remains unclear. The CDR3 sequence is CASSSAGNEQFF. CDR3 DNA: TGTGCCAGCAGCTCAGCTGGAAATGAGCAGTTCTTC.